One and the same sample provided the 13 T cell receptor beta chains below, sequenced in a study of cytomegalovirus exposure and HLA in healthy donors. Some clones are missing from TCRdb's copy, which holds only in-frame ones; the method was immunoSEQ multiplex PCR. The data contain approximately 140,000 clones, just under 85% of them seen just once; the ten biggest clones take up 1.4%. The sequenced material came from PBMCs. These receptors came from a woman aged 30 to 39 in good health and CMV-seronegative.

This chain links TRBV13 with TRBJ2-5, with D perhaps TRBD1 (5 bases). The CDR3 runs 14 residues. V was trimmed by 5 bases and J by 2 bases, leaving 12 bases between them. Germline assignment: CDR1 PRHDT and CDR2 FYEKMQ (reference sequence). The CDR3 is CASSETGPQETQYF. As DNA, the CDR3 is TGTGCCAGCAGCGAAACAGGTCCTCAAGAGACCCAGTACTTC.

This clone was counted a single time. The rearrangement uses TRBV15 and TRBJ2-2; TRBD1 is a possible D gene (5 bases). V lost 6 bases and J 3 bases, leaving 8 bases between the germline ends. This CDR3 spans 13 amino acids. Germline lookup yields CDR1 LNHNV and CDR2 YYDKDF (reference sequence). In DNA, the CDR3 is TGTGCCACCAGTCAGGGCTACACCGGGGAGCTGTTTTTT. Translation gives CATSQGYTGELFF.

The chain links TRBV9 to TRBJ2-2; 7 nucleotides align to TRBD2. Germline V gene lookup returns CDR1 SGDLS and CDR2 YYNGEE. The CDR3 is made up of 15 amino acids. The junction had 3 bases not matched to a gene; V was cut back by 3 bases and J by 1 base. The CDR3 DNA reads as TGTGCCAGCAGCGCAAGCGGGGAGAACACCGGGGAGCTGTTTTTT. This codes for CASSASGENTGELFF.

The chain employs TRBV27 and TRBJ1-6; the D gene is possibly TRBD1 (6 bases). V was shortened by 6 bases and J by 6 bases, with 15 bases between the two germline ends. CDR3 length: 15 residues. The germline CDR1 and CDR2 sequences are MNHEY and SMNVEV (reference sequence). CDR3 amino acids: CASSTTGSPNSPLHF. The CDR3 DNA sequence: TGTGCCAGCAGCACCACAGGGAGCCCTAATTCACCCCTCCACTTT.

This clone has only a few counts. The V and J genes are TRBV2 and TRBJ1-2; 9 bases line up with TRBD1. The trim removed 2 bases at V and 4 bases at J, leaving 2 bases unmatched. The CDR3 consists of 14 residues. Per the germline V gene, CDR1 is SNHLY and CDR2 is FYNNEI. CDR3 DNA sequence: TGTGCCAGCAGTGAATTGACAGGGGGCTATGGCTACACCTTC. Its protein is CASSELTGGYGYTF.

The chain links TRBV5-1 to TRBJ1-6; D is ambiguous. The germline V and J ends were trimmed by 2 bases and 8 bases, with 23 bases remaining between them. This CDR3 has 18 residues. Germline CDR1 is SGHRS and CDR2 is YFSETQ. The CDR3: CASSFFMAATRRDSPLHF. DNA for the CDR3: TGCGCCAGCAGCTTTTTCATGGCGGCTACTCGGAGGGATTCACCCCTCCACTTT. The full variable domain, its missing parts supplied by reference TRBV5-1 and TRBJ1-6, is KAGVTQTPRYLIKTRGQQVTLSCSPISGHRSVSWYQQTPGQGLQFLFEYFSETQRNKGNFPGRFSGRQFSNSRSEMNVSTLELGDSALYLCASSFFMAATRRDSPLHFGNGTRLTVT.

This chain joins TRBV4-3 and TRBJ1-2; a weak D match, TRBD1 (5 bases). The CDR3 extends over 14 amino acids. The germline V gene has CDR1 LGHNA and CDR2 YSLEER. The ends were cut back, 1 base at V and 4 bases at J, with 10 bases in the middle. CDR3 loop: CASSQGWDSYGYTF. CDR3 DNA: TGCGCCAGCAGCCAAGGGTGGGACTCCTATGGCTACACCTTC.

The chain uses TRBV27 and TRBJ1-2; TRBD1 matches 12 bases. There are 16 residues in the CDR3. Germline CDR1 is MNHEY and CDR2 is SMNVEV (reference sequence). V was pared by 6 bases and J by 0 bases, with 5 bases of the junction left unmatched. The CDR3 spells CASSGTGGPPNYGYTF. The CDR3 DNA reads TGTGCCAGCAGCGGGACAGGGGGCCCTCCTAACTATGGCTACACCTTC.

The CDR3 reads CASSKDREPPEFF. The CDR3 DNA reads TGCGCCAGCAGCAAGGACAGAGAACCTCCGGAGTTCTTC. The J gene is TRBJ2-1, the V gene TRBV5-1; tentative D call: TRBD1 (6 bases). The germline gives CDR1 SGHRS, CDR2 YFSETQ. V was clipped by 4 bases and J by 14 bases, with 19 bases between them. This CDR3 has 13 amino acids.

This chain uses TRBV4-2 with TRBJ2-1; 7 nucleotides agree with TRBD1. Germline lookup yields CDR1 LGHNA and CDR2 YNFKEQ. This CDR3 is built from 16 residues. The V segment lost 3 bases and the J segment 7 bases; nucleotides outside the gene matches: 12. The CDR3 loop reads CASSHPKGALVNEQFF. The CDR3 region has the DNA TGTGCCAGCAGCCACCCGAAGGGGGCTTTGGTGAATGAGCAGTTCTTC.

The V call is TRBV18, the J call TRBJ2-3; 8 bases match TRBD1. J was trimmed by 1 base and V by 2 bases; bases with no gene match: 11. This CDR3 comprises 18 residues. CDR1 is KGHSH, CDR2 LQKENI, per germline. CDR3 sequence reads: CASSPTGTGELGTDTQYF. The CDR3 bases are TGTGCCAGCTCACCAACCGGGACAGGTGAACTAGGCACAGATACGCAGTATTTT.

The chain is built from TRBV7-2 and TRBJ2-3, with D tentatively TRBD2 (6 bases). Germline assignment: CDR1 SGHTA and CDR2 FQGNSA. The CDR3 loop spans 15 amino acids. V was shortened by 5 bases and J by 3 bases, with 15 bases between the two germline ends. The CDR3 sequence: CASSPGGAVTDTQYF. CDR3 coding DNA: TGTGCCAGCAGCCCGGGCGGGGCAGTGACAGATACGCAGTATTTT. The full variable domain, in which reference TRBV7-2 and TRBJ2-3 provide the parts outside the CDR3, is GAGVSQSPSNKVTEKGKDVELRCDPISGHTALYWYRQSLGQGLEFLIYFQGNSAPDKSGLPSDRFSAERTGGSVSTLTIQRTQQEDSAVYLCASSPGGAVTDTQYFGPGTRLTVL.

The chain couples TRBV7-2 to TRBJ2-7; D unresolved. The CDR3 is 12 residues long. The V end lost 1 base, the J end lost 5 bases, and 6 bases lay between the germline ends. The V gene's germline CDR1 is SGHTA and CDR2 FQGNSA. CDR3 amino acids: CASSLVPHEQYF. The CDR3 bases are TGTGCCAGCAGCTTAGTCCCTCACGAGCAGTACTTC.